The 10 T cell receptor beta chains below come from one sample, sequenced in a study of blood T cell repertoires in COVID-19. Method: immunoSEQ multiplex PCR; TCRdb's copy keeps in-frame clones and lacks some. The sample comprises roughly 80,000 clones, roughly 80% of which are singletons, and just under 10% rests with the top ten. Sequences were obtained from peripheral blood. The source is a human donor in a cohort sampled during active COVID-19.

This clone was seen more than once but under ten times. The chain uses TRBV9 and TRBJ1-1, with D perhaps TRBD1 (5 bases). Between the trimmed V and J ends, which lost 4 bases and 6 bases, there was a span of 13 bases. The germline gives CDR1 SGDLS, CDR2 YYNGEE. CDR3 length equals 13 residues. CDR3 nucleotide sequence: TGTGCCAGCAGCCCCGGGGGGACCGCTGAAGCTTTCTTT. Translating gives CASSPGGTAEAFF.

CDR3 loop: CASSGTGGSYSNQPQHF. The CDR3 DNA sequence: TGTGCCAGCTCGGGGACAGGGGGTAGTTATAGCAATCAGCCCCAGCATTTT. The chain employs TRBV18 and TRBJ1-5; TRBD1 matches 11 bases. V dropped 6 bases and J dropped 0; count of bases not matched to a gene: 7. The germline gives CDR1 KGHSH, CDR2 LQKENI. The length of the CDR3 is 17 residues.

The chain is built from TRBV5-1 and TRBJ1-2; no clear D. CDR3 size: 11 residues. V was shortened by 4 bases and J by 5 bases, with 6 bases between the two germline ends. CDR1 SGHRS and CDR2 YFSETQ come from the germline V gene. The CDR3 sequence is CASSAGYGYTF. The CDR3 DNA reads as TGCGCCAGCAGCGCGGGATATGGCTACACCTTC.

The rearrangement links TRBV19 to TRBJ1-4, with 8 bases fitting TRBD1. The CDR3 consists of 15 residues. Germline CDR1 LNHDA, CDR2 SQIVND (reference sequence). J gave up 8 bases and V 3 bases, and 8 bases lay outside the gene matches. The CDR3 DNA is TGTGCCAGTAGTATTTGGGGACAGGATGACGAAAAACTGTTTTTT. This translates into CASSIWGQDDEKLFF.

The genes are TRBV21-1 and TRBJ1-3. TRBV21-1 has pseudogene status. The CDR3 consists of 17 residues. The CDR3 protein is CASRSGLATHARSTIYF. The CDR3 nucleotides are TGTGCCAGCAGGTCCGGCTTAGCTACACACGCACGAAGCACCATATATTTT.

V and J are TRBV19 and TRBJ2-3; 8 positions agree with TRBD2. The CDR3 extends over 15 amino acids. CDR1 and CDR2 from the germline V gene are LNHDA and SQIVND (reference sequence). Trimming at V came to 7 bases and at J to 0 bases, leaving 6 bases not matched to a gene. The CDR3 region is CASNRGGSSTDTQYF. In DNA, the CDR3 is TGTGCCAGTAATCGGGGGGGCTCTAGCACAGATACGCAGTATTTT.

This chain joins TRBV19 and TRBJ1-1, with no clear D. Per the germline V gene, CDR1 is LNHDA and CDR2 is SQIVND (reference sequence). The CDR3 covers 16 residues. V lost 5 bases to trimming and J lost 1 base, with 17 bases between them. The CDR3 loop reads CASSGVRTLRNTEAFF. The CDR3 DNA reads as TGTGCCAGTAGTGGAGTCAGGACTTTAAGGAACACTGAAGCTTTCTTT.

This clone came up once. V and J are TRBV3-1 (or the pseudogene TRBV3-2) and TRBJ2-7, with 12 bases identical to TRBD2. There are 13 residues in the CDR3. CDR1 LGHDT and CDR2 YNNKEL come from the germline V gene (reference sequence). J gave up 4 bases and V 6 bases, and 1 base lay outside the gene matches. The CDR3 bases are TGTGCCAGCAGTACTAGCGGGGGGTACGAGCAGTACTTC. Translation: CASSTSGGYEQYF.

In this sample, this clone turned up a few times. V and J are TRBV5-5 and TRBJ1-1; tentative D call: TRBD1 (5 bases). The CDR3 totals 14 residues. V was trimmed by 0 bases and J by 8 bases, leaving 14 bases between them. Germline assignment: CDR1 SGHKS and CDR2 YYEKEE (reference sequence). The CDR3 nucleotides are TGTGCCAGCAGCTTGGTTGGGGGGTTGGGAGAAGCTTTCTTT. This codes for CASSLVGGLGEAFF.

The chain couples TRBV7-9 to TRBJ2-7, with TRBD1 identical over 9 bases. Germline CDR1 SEHNR, CDR2 FQNEAQ (reference sequence). Trimming removed 3 bases from V and 2 bases from J; junction bases left unmatched: 17. The CDR3 covers 19 residues. CDR3 coding DNA: TGTGCCAGCAGCTTGTCCCTGGGGCGACAGGGGGGGATTCCCTACGAGCAGTACTTC. It yields the protein CASSLSLGRQGGIPYEQYF.